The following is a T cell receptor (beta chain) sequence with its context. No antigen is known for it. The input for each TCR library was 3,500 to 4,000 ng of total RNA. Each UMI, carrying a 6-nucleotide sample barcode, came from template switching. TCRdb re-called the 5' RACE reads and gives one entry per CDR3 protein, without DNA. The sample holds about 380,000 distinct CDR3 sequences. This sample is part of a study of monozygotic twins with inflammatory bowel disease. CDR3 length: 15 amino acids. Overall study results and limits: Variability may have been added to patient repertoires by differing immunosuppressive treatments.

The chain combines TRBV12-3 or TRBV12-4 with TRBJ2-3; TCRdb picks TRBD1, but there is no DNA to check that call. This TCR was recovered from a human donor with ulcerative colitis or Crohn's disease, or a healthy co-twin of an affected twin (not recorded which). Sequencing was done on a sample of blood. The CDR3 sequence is CASSPRGARADTQYF.